The rows below give T cell receptor beta chains drawn from one sample of a study of blood T cell repertoires in COVID-19. The table came from immunoSEQ multiplex PCR; TCRdb's copy has only in-frame clones and leaves some out. The table includes about 500,000 clones, roughly nine tenths detected once. The sample taken for sequencing was peripheral blood. Source of these receptors: a woman in her forties or fifties with COVID-19, enrolled during active disease. Both conserved end residues are part of each CDR3. Each record gives: J gene, clone size, D gene, V gene, CDR3 DNA, CDR3 protein. D genes are given only for firm matches. Some rows have no size entry. The others give once, few or many, or a class for an expanded clone.

j_call: TRBJ2-1
clone_size: -
d_call: -
v_call: TRBV28
cdr3_nt: TGTGCCAGCAGCTTTGGGCCCTCTTATGAGCAGTTCTTC
cdr3_aa: CASSFGPSYEQFF

j_call: TRBJ1-2
clone_size: -
d_call: -
v_call: TRBV28
cdr3_nt: TGTGCCAGCAGTTTATTCGGGTCCTATGGCTACACCTTC
cdr3_aa: CASSLFGSYGYTF

j_call: TRBJ1-5
clone_size: -
d_call: -
v_call: TRBV30
cdr3_nt: TGTGCCTGGGCCGACGGAGGGAGTTCCATGTCGCCCCAGCATTTT
cdr3_aa: CAWADGGSSMSPQHF

j_call: TRBJ1-2
clone_size: -
d_call: TRBD1
v_call: TRBV18
cdr3_nt: TGTGCCAGCTCAGGGACAGGGGGCGCAGGAGCTGGCTACACCTTC
cdr3_aa: CASSGTGGAGAGYTF

j_call: TRBJ2-2
clone_size: -
d_call: TRBD1
v_call: TRBV5-1
cdr3_nt: TGCGCCAGCAGCTCCTGGAGGACAGGTTCTGCCGGGGAGCTGTTTTTT
cdr3_aa: CASSSWRTGSAGELFF

j_call: TRBJ2-3
clone_size: -
d_call: -
v_call: TRBV1
cdr3_nt: TGCACCAGCAGCCAAGGGACTATTGGCCCAGATACGCAGTATTTT
cdr3_aa: CTSSQGTIGPDTQYF

j_call: TRBJ2-7
clone_size: -
d_call: TRBD1
v_call: TRBV24-1
cdr3_nt: TGTGCCACCAGTGTCCCGACAGGGATCCTTTCCTACGAGCAGTACTTC
cdr3_aa: CATSVPTGILSYEQYF

j_call: TRBJ1-5
clone_size: -
d_call: TRBD1
v_call: TRBV5-1
cdr3_nt: TGCGCCAGCAGCGGGCCGAACCGGGACAGCCCCCGGCAGAGCAATCAGCCCCAGCATTTT
cdr3_aa: CASSGPNRDSPRQSNQPQHF

j_call: TRBJ1-1
clone_size: -
d_call: -
v_call: TRBV19
cdr3_nt: TGTGCCAGTATGGGAGGGGTTGGCACTGAAGCTTTCTTT
cdr3_aa: CASMGGVGTEAFF

j_call: TRBJ1-3
clone_size: -
d_call: TRBD1
v_call: TRBV6-6
cdr3_nt: TGTGCCAGCAGTCCGCGACAGGGCCGAGGGGCTGGAAACACCATATATTTT
cdr3_aa: CASSPRQGRGAGNTIYF

j_call: TRBJ2-7
clone_size: -
d_call: -
v_call: TRBV19
cdr3_nt: TGTGCCAGTAGTATCGACAGGTCCTACGAGCAGTACTTC
cdr3_aa: CASSIDRSYEQYF

j_call: TRBJ1-1
clone_size: -
d_call: -
v_call: TRBV7-9
cdr3_nt: TGTGCCAGCAGCTTGGGAGGGCGGACTGAAGCTTTCTTT
cdr3_aa: CASSLGGRTEAFF

j_call: TRBJ1-5
clone_size: few
d_call: TRBD1
v_call: TRBV5-6
cdr3_nt: TGTGCCAGCAGCTATGGCAGGGGGGATCAGCCCCAGCATTTT
cdr3_aa: CASSYGRGDQPQHF

j_call: TRBJ1-6
clone_size: -
d_call: -
v_call: TRBV27
cdr3_nt: TGTGCCAGCAGCCACGAGAGCTCCTATAATTCACCCCTCCACTTT
cdr3_aa: CASSHESSYNSPLHF

j_call: TRBJ2-1
clone_size: -
d_call: -
v_call: TRBV30
cdr3_nt: TGTGCCTGGAGTGTACTTGATGAGCAGTTCTTC
cdr3_aa: CAWSVLDEQFF

j_call: TRBJ2-7
clone_size: -
d_call: TRBD1
v_call: TRBV7-3
cdr3_nt: TGTGCCAGCAGCTTAGACAGGGAGCACGAGCAGTACTTC
cdr3_aa: CASSLDREHEQYF

j_call: TRBJ2-7
clone_size: once
d_call: TRBD1
v_call: TRBV6-5
cdr3_nt: TGTGCCAGCAGTCGGGACAGGAACTACGAGCAGTACTTC
cdr3_aa: CASSRDRNYEQYF

j_call: TRBJ1-1
clone_size: -
d_call: -
v_call: TRBV3-1/TRBV3-2
cdr3_nt: TGTGCCAGCAGCCAAGAGGTGAGGTTTGTCGGGAACACTGAAGCTTTCTTT
cdr3_aa: CASSQEVRFVGNTEAFF

j_call: TRBJ1-1
clone_size: -
d_call: -
v_call: TRBV2
cdr3_nt: TGTGCCAGCAGTGTGATTTTAGGGGCGATGTCTGAAGCTTTCTTT
cdr3_aa: CASSVILGAMSEAFF

j_call: TRBJ1-3
clone_size: once
d_call: -
v_call: TRBV30
cdr3_nt: TGTGCCTGGAGTCAACAGGGAAACACCATATATTTT
cdr3_aa: CAWSQQGNTIYF

j_call: TRBJ1-2
clone_size: -
d_call: TRBD1
v_call: TRBV10-3
cdr3_nt: TGTGCCATCAGTCCCGGGACAGGGAACGGCTACACCTTC
cdr3_aa: CAISPGTGNGYTF

j_call: TRBJ1-2
clone_size: -
d_call: -
v_call: TRBV5-1
cdr3_nt: TGCGCCAGCAGCTTGGACGGTCGATCGATTAACTATGGCTACACCTTC
cdr3_aa: CASSLDGRSINYGYTF

j_call: TRBJ2-1
clone_size: -
d_call: -
v_call: TRBV5-8
cdr3_nt: TGTGCCAGCAGAACTAGAGTGAATGAGCAGTTCTTC
cdr3_aa: CASRTRVNEQFF

j_call: TRBJ2-1
clone_size: -
d_call: TRBD1
v_call: TRBV5-8
cdr3_nt: TGTGCCAGCAGCTTGTGGGAATATTGGGGACAGGGCGCCTATGAGCAGTTCTTC
cdr3_aa: CASSLWEYWGQGAYEQFF

j_call: TRBJ1-1
clone_size: -
d_call: TRBD1
v_call: TRBV9
cdr3_nt: TGTGCCAGCAGCGTGACAGGGGGCGGTAGCACTGAAGCTTTCTTT
cdr3_aa: CASSVTGGGSTEAFF

j_call: TRBJ1-6
clone_size: -
d_call: -
v_call: TRBV5-1
cdr3_nt: TGCGCCAGCAGCTTGGGAGCGGGGGTAAATTCACCCCTCTACTTT
cdr3_aa: CASSLGAGVNSPLYF

j_call: TRBJ2-7
clone_size: -
d_call: -
v_call: TRBV19
cdr3_nt: TGTGCCAGTAGATCGACAGGTAGCTCCTACGAGCAGTACTTC
cdr3_aa: CASRSTGSSYEQYF

j_call: TRBJ1-1
clone_size: -
d_call: -
v_call: TRBV7-3
cdr3_nt: TGTGCCAGCAGCTCGGGGGGGAACACTGAAGCTTTCTTT
cdr3_aa: CASSSGGNTEAFF

j_call: TRBJ2-7
clone_size: -
d_call: TRBD1
v_call: TRBV20-1
cdr3_nt: TGCAGTGCTTTGGACAGGGACGAGCAGTACTTC
cdr3_aa: CSALDRDEQYF

j_call: TRBJ2-6
clone_size: -
d_call: -
v_call: TRBV15
cdr3_nt: TGTGCCACCAGCAGAGATTTAGGGGTCGGGGCCAACGTCCTGACTTTC
cdr3_aa: CATSRDLGVGANVLTF

j_call: TRBJ1-3
clone_size: -
d_call: -
v_call: TRBV6-1
cdr3_nt: TGTGCCAGCAGTGAAGCAGGTGCAGGTGTAGGAAACACCATATATTTT
cdr3_aa: CASSEAGAGVGNTIYF

j_call: TRBJ1-3
clone_size: -
d_call: TRBD1
v_call: TRBV30
cdr3_nt: TGTGCCTATTGGGGACAGGGGAGAAACACCATATATTTT
cdr3_aa: CAYWGQGRNTIYF

j_call: TRBJ1-6
clone_size: -
d_call: TRBD1
v_call: TRBV4-1
cdr3_nt: TGCGCCAGCAGCCAAGATCCTACAGGGGGTTGGGGACCCCTCCACTTT
cdr3_aa: CASSQDPTGGWGPLHF

j_call: TRBJ1-4
clone_size: -
d_call: -
v_call: TRBV5-1
cdr3_nt: TGCGCCAGCAGCTTGACGGGGGGCTCGGCTGAAAAACTGTTTTTT
cdr3_aa: CASSLTGGSAEKLFF

j_call: TRBJ1-6
clone_size: -
d_call: TRBD1
v_call: TRBV5-4
cdr3_nt: TGTGCCAGCAGCCCCGGACAGGGGGGACGTCCCCTCCACTTT
cdr3_aa: CASSPGQGGRPLHF

j_call: TRBJ1-4
clone_size: -
d_call: TRBD1
v_call: TRBV4-1
cdr3_nt: TGCGCCAGCAGCCTAGAGGGGACAGGTAGGGGAGAAAAACTGTTTTTT
cdr3_aa: CASSLEGTGRGEKLFF

j_call: TRBJ1-2
clone_size: few
d_call: -
v_call: TRBV5-4
cdr3_nt: TGTGCCAGCAGCTTGGTTTCGGACTCATGGGGCTACACCTTC
cdr3_aa: CASSLVSDSWGYTF

j_call: TRBJ2-2
clone_size: -
d_call: TRBD1
v_call: TRBV4-2
cdr3_nt: TGTGCCAGCAGCCAAGATCTTGGGACAGGGTGGAAGAACACCGGGGAGCTGTTTTTT
cdr3_aa: CASSQDLGTGWKNTGELFF

j_call: TRBJ1-2
clone_size: -
d_call: TRBD1
v_call: TRBV6-4
cdr3_nt: TGTGCCAGCAGTGAAGAAAGGGGGCGGTATGGCTACACCTTC
cdr3_aa: CASSEERGRYGYTF

j_call: TRBJ1-1
clone_size: -
d_call: TRBD1
v_call: TRBV6-5
cdr3_nt: TGTGCCAGCAGTTCGACAGGGATGATGAACACTGAAGCTTTCTTT
cdr3_aa: CASSSTGMMNTEAFF

j_call: TRBJ1-6
clone_size: -
d_call: -
v_call: TRBV6-5
cdr3_nt: TGTGCCAGCTCGGACAGCCGTAATTCACCCCTCCACTTT
cdr3_aa: CASSDSRNSPLHF

j_call: TRBJ2-7
clone_size: -
d_call: -
v_call: TRBV7-8
cdr3_nt: TGTGCCAGCAGCTTAGGGAGCAGGGCGCGCGACGAGCAGTACTTC
cdr3_aa: CASSLGSRARDEQYF

j_call: TRBJ1-2
clone_size: -
d_call: -
v_call: TRBV7-8
cdr3_nt: TGTGCCAGCAGCCCAGCGATGGGAGGGGTAGGCTACACCTTC
cdr3_aa: CASSPAMGGVGYTF

j_call: TRBJ1-6
clone_size: -
d_call: -
v_call: TRBV5-1
cdr3_nt: TGCGCCAGCAGCTTAGCCGGGATGGGTTCACCCCTCCACTTT
cdr3_aa: CASSLAGMGSPLHF

j_call: TRBJ1-3
clone_size: -
d_call: TRBD1
v_call: TRBV5-1
cdr3_nt: TGCGCCAGCAGCCCCACAGGGGACACTGGAAACACCATATATTTT
cdr3_aa: CASSPTGDTGNTIYF

j_call: TRBJ1-1
clone_size: -
d_call: -
v_call: TRBV5-1
cdr3_nt: TGCGCCAGCAGCTTGGTCAGTGCAGCGACGGATGAAGCTTTCTTT
cdr3_aa: CASSLVSAATDEAFF

j_call: TRBJ1-4
clone_size: once
d_call: -
v_call: TRBV6-1
cdr3_nt: TGTGCCAGCAGTGAAGAAAGAGGTGAAAAACTGTTTTTT
cdr3_aa: CASSEERGEKLFF

j_call: TRBJ1-2
clone_size: -
d_call: -
v_call: TRBV18
cdr3_nt: TGTGCCAGCTCACCCGAGGGTAGTAACTATGGCTACACCTTC
cdr3_aa: CASSPEGSNYGYTF

j_call: TRBJ1-1
clone_size: -
d_call: -
v_call: TRBV9
cdr3_nt: TGTGCCAGCAGCGTCAGATTGAACACTGAAGCTTTCTTT
cdr3_aa: CASSVRLNTEAFF

j_call: TRBJ2-5
clone_size: once
d_call: -
v_call: TRBV12-5
cdr3_nt: TGTGCTAGTGGTTTGGTTCGCACTAACCAAGAGACCCAGTACTTC
cdr3_aa: CASGLVRTNQETQYF

j_call: TRBJ2-7
clone_size: -
d_call: -
v_call: TRBV5-1
cdr3_nt: TGCGCCAGCAGCTCCCCGGACAGAGCATACGAGCAGTACTTC
cdr3_aa: CASSSPDRAYEQYF

j_call: TRBJ2-1
clone_size: -
d_call: -
v_call: TRBV24-1
cdr3_nt: TGTGCCACCAGAGGGGGGGTATACAATGAGCAGTTCTTC
cdr3_aa: CATRGGVYNEQFF

j_call: TRBJ2-3
clone_size: -
d_call: -
v_call: TRBV5-1
cdr3_nt: TGCGCCAGCAGCTCACAGGCTGACACAAATACGCAGTATTTT
cdr3_aa: CASSSQADTNTQYF

j_call: TRBJ2-7
clone_size: -
d_call: TRBD1
v_call: TRBV9
cdr3_nt: TGTGCCAGCAGCGTAGGGACAGGAACCTCCTACGAGCAGTACTTC
cdr3_aa: CASSVGTGTSYEQYF

j_call: TRBJ2-7
clone_size: once
d_call: TRBD1
v_call: TRBV18
cdr3_nt: TGTGCCAGCTCACCCGACAGGGCCAACGAGCAGTACTTC
cdr3_aa: CASSPDRANEQYF

j_call: TRBJ2-3
clone_size: -
d_call: TRBD2
v_call: TRBV4-1
cdr3_nt: TGCGCCAGCAGCCAAGATCAACGGCGGGGGGTCACAGATACGCAGTATTTT
cdr3_aa: CASSQDQRRGVTDTQYF

j_call: TRBJ1-2
clone_size: -
d_call: -
v_call: TRBV5-4
cdr3_nt: TGTGCCAGCAGCTTGGTGGTTACAGGTACAGGCTACACCTTC
cdr3_aa: CASSLVVTGTGYTF

j_call: TRBJ1-1
clone_size: -
d_call: -
v_call: TRBV19
cdr3_nt: TGTGCCAGTAGTGCCCCTGGCAGGCGAAATGAAGCTTTCTTT
cdr3_aa: CASSAPGRRNEAFF

j_call: TRBJ1-3
clone_size: -
d_call: -
v_call: TRBV6-8
cdr3_nt: TGTGCCAGCAGCCCAGAGGGACTTTCTGGAAACACCATATATTTT
cdr3_aa: CASSPEGLSGNTIYF